This T cell receptor beta chain was documented in a study of neurological immune-mediated disorders (dated by TCRdb to between 2018 and 2021). Regarding the complete study: Among the roughly 34 multiple sclerosis patients, relapsing-remitting MS was present in some 30 and secondary progressive MS was present in 3. The 90 to 120 TCR-beta libraries covered PBMC samples along with longitudinal samples, technical triplicates, and paired sorted CD4+ and CD8+ T-cell subsets. The cohort comprised 65 to 75 subjects: some 14 HAM/TSP patients, 34 multiple sclerosis patients and around 20 healthy controls. Peripheral blood TCR-beta repertoires from HTLV-I-associated myelopathy (HAM/TSP) patients, multiple sclerosis patients and healthy controls were compared by UMI-based sequencing. Here is what the overall study found, with its caveats: In phylogenetic analysis, the repertoires of 18 of 34 MS patients grouped into a cluster of related CDR3 sequences, which suggests a possible signature at the repertoire level. Expanded clones from different subjects shared no identical CDR3 amino acid sequences, which suggests that TCR-beta repertoires were private in all groups. The MS cluster was not associated with any clinical or MRI features, and the authors stated that larger cohorts are needed. TCR clonal expansion was highest in HAM/TSP patients and lowest in MS patients, with MS patients falling below even healthy controls.

cDNA was synthesized by template-switch 5'RACE using a primer with a 10-nucleotide random unique molecular identifier that tagged each TCR transcript. Each sequencing run produced over 180 million TCR-beta sequences covering 15-18 subjects. The RNeasy kit was used to extract total RNA. Using the KAPA Real-time Library Amplification kit, TCR-beta VDJ regions were amplified with primers for the TCR constant region and the 5'RACE anchor. A first PCR added sample indexes and Illumina adaptors, after which a second PCR increased the library yield. After Ampure bead purification, the TCR product of roughly 650 bp was size-selected on a 2% E-gel SizeSelection system. Before pooling, library quality was checked on a Bioanalyzer, concentration was measured with Qubit, and libraries were quantified with the Kapa Library Quantification kit. Libraries were sequenced paired-end 2 x 150 bp on an Illumina HiSeq 2500. To increase sequence diversity, roughly 24-31% phiX was spiked into each library pool. Per the authors' processing: The quality-filtered reads were processed with the UMI-based MiGEC pipeline, whose error correction step removed more than 85% of the raw TCR sequences. IMGT germline references were used for alignment of VDJ genes, and clonotypes were defined by a unique CDR3 amino acid sequence together with V-J genes. VDJtools evaluated clonal expansion, Shannon diversity and CDR3 relatedness (CalcPairwiseDistances, ClusterSamples); CLCbio workbench built phylogenetic trees. Using coefficient-of-variation modelling across technical triplicates, the study counted a clone as expanded if it had at least 8 unique UMIs. TCRdb reran the public reads through fastp at Q25 and MiXCR, keeping productive beta chains. Duplicate CDR3 protein sequences are folded into a single record with the most common DNA and genes. The V and J calls shown here were made by TCRdb, not taken from the authors' results. The sample records about 66,000 distinct CDR3 sequences, under 5% of which are singletons. Of the sample, less than 8% falls within the top ten clones.

In this sample, this clonotype turned up many times. The target of this receptor is not known. No quality values exist for individual bases; no much larger clone is one base distant. Unsorted PBMC libraries were generated from 2 million PBMCs stored in RNAlater at -80 °C until RNA extraction. The multiple sclerosis patients were enrolled in a US clinical protocol that used magnetic resonance imaging to evaluate disease progression. Peripheral blood underwent Ficoll-Hypaque density gradient centrifugation to isolate PBMCs, which were then cryopreserved in liquid nitrogen. The CDR3 measures 16 amino acids from cysteine to phenylalanine. Just the 48-base CDR3 DNA is kept, in frame starting at base 1. The germline V gene gives CDR1 as SGDLS and CDR2 as YYNGEE. The junction shows trimming of 4 bases on V and 1 base on J, and the gene matches do not reach 4 bases of it.

The receptor's source is a man aged 25 to 40 with multiple sclerosis. Recombination joined TRBV9 with TRBJ2-2; the junction holds 10 bases that match TRBD2. The sequencing input was PBMCs. The encoded CDR3 is CASSLGTSENTGELFF. The DNA is TGTGCCAGCAGCCTCGGGACTAGCGAGAACACCGGGGAGCTGTTTTTT. With all but the CDR3 taken from the reference TRBV9 and TRBJ2-2 genes, the full variable domain is: DSGVTQTPKHLITATGQRVTLRCSPRSGDLSVYWYQQSLDQGLQFLIQYYNGEERAKGNILERFSAQQFPDLHSELNLSSLELGDSALYFCASSLGTSENTGELFFGEGSRLTVL.